A single sample gave rise to the 14 T cell receptor beta chains below, sequenced in a study of blood T cell repertoires in COVID-19. Assay used: immunoSEQ multiplex PCR; TCRdb lists only in-frame clones, some missing. The table includes roughly 220,000 clones, 86% detected once. Sequencing input: PBMCs or T cells enriched from blood (not recorded which). These receptor sequences come from a woman aged 40 to 50 with acute COVID-19.

The chain couples TRBV2 to TRBJ1-6; 8 bases match TRBD1. Germline CDR1 reads SNHLY; CDR2 reads FYNNEI. The CDR3 consists of 14 residues. V trimming: 4 bases; J trimming: 10 bases; junction bases outside the gene matches: 6. The CDR3 bases are TGTGCCAGCAGTGGAGACAGGGGAGGATCACCCCTCCACTTT. Protein sequence: CASSGDRGGSPLHF.

V and J are TRBV27 and TRBJ1-5; a weak D match, TRBD1 (6 bases). The germline gives CDR1 MNHEY, CDR2 SMNVEV (reference sequence). The V end was cut by 11 bases, the J end by 3 bases, with 14 bases between. The CDR3 consists of 13 residues. The CDR3 spells CAAGGSFNQPQHF. The CDR3 DNA is TGTGCCGCTGGGGGCAGCTTCAATCAGCCCCAGCATTTT.

This clone was seen once. The chain carries TRBV9 and TRBJ2-1; TRBD1 matches 9 bases. Germline CDR1 is SGDLS and CDR2 is YYNGEE. V gave up 0 bases and J gave up 7 bases; unmatched junction bases: 8. This CDR3 has 16 amino acids. The CDR3 loop is CASSVVPGQGRNEQFF. CDR3 DNA sequence: TGTGCCAGCAGCGTAGTTCCTGGACAGGGGAGGAATGAGCAGTTCTTC.

The chain employs TRBV7-2 and TRBJ1-1, with D perhaps matching TRBD1 (5 bases). Germline V gives CDR1 SGHTA, CDR2 FQGNSA. The CDR3 totals 16 residues. The V end lost 5 bases, the J end lost 7 bases, and 23 bases lay between the germline ends. The CDR3 sequence: CASSPQGRLRTNEAFF. For the CDR3, the DNA is TGTGCCAGCAGCCCTCAAGGGAGGCTTCGGACAAATGAAGCTTTCTTT.

This chain connects TRBV5-1 to TRBJ1-3; the D gene is possibly TRBD1 (6 bases). CDR3 length: 15 amino acids. Germline loops: CDR1 SGHRS, CDR2 YFSETQ. V lost 4 bases to trimming and J lost 7 bases, with 18 bases between them. The CDR3: CASSPGTPGWNTIYF. The DNA of the CDR3 is TGCGCCAGCAGCCCGGGGACACCGGGTTGGAACACCATATATTTT.

V is TRBV12-3 or TRBV12-4 and J is TRBJ1-1; D gene unclear. This CDR3 contains 13 residues. Trimming removed 3 bases at V and 0 bases at J, with 5 bases between. The CDR3 DNA sequence: TGTGCCAGCAGTTTGTATGTGAACACTGAAGCTTTCTTT. Translation: CASSLYVNTEAFF.

This clone was detected once. This chain joins TRBV18 and TRBJ2-7, with D possibly matching TRBD2 (5 bases). The ends were cut back, 3 bases at V and 2 bases at J, with 11 bases in the middle. The CDR3 is 14 amino acids. Germline assignment: CDR1 KGHSH and CDR2 LQKENI. CDR3 amino acids: CASSPRTATYEQYF. CDR3 nucleotides: TGTGCCAGCTCACCCCGGACTGCCACCTACGAGCAGTACTTC.

The chain joins TRBV5-4 to TRBJ2-3, with 7 positions matching TRBD2. CDR1 and CDR2 (germline): SGHNT, YYREEE (reference sequence). This CDR3 region has 15 residues. V was pared by 2 bases and J by 9 bases, with 12 bases of the junction left unmatched. The CDR3 region is CASSFGGGGLGTQYF. CDR3 nucleotides: TGTGCCAGCAGCTTTGGCGGCGGGGGATTGGGGACGCAGTATTTT.

This chain links TRBV12-3 or TRBV12-4 with TRBJ2-5; D gene unclear. This CDR3 has 13 residues. Trimming left V 4 bases short and J 4 bases short, with 10 bases between. The CDR3 DNA reads as TGTGCCAGCAGTTCCTCAGGCAGAGAGACCCAGTACTTC. Protein sequence: CASSSSGRETQYF.

V is TRBV27 and J is TRBJ2-1; 7 bases line up with TRBD1. This CDR3 is 16 amino acids long. Looked up from germline, CDR1 is MNHEY and CDR2 is SMNVEV (reference sequence). Trimming at V came to 1 base and at J to 4 bases, leaving 7 bases not matched to a gene. CDR3 DNA sequence: TGTGCCAGCAGTTTATTGCAGGGGGTAAAATACAATGAGCAGTTCTTC. Protein sequence: CASSLLQGVKYNEQFF.

This clone occurred once. The chain carries TRBV5-5 and TRBJ1-1, with D hard to call. The germline V and J ends were trimmed by 4 bases and 3 bases, with 10 bases remaining between them. CDR1 and CDR2 (germline): SGHKS, YYEKEE (reference sequence). The CDR3 length is 13 residues. The CDR3 DNA reads as TGTGCCAGCAGCGCCGAACACGACACTGAAGCTTTCTTT. As protein: CASSAEHDTEAFF. Looking up the rest from reference TRBV5-5 and TRBJ1-1 gives the full variable domain: DAGVTQSPTHLIKTRGQQVTLRCSPISGHKSVSWYQQVLGQGPQFIFQYYEKEERGRGNFPDRFSARQFPNYSSELNVNALLLGDSALYLCASSAEHDTEAFFGQGTRLTVV.

The chain couples TRBV2 to TRBJ2-5; D is perhaps TRBD1 (5 bases). This CDR3 contains 11 residues. From germline, CDR1 is SNHLY and CDR2 FYNNEI. Trimming removed 7 bases from V and 3 bases from J, with 6 bases in between. The DNA for the CDR3 is TGTGCCAGCAAGACAGAAGAGACCCAGTACTTC. This translates into CASKTEETQYF.

The J gene is TRBJ1-1, the V gene TRBV5-8; TRBD1 matches 8 bases. With 4 bases clipped from V and 0 bases from J, the junction kept 8 bases outside the gene matches. CDR1 is SGHTS, CDR2 YDEGEE, per germline. The CDR3 is made up of 16 amino acids. The CDR3 here is CASSPGQGNMNTEAFF. For the CDR3, the DNA is TGTGCCAGCAGCCCCGGACAGGGAAACATGAACACTGAAGCTTTCTTT.

This chain joins TRBV2 and TRBJ1-1; D call uncertain. The V and J ends lost 3 bases and 5 bases respectively, with 10 bases between them. The CDR3 is 13 amino acids. CDR1 is SNHLY and CDR2 is FYNNEI in the germline V gene. As DNA, the CDR3 is TGTGCCAGCAGTGATGGAGTCATGACTGAAGCTTTCTTT. Translated: CASSDGVMTEAFF.